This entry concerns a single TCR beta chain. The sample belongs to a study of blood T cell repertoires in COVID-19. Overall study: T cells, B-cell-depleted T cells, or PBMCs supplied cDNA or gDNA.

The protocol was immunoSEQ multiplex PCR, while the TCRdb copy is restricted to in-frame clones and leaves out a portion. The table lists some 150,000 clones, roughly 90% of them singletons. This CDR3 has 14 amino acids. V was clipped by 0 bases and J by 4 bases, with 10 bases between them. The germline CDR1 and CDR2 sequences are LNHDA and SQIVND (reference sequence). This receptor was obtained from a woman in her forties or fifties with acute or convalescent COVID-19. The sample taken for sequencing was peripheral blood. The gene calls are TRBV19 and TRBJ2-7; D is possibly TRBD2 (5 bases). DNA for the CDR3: TGTGCCAGTAGTATAGATTGGACGGGATACGAGCAGTACTTC. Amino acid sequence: CASSIDWTGYEQYF.